The TCR beta chain described here comes from a study of CD8 T cells in ankylosing spondylitis. Whole-study results and caveats: Seemingly distinctive of ankylosing spondylitis blood was a TCR beta motif formed by eight highly homologous variants.

TCRdb used MiXCR to reprocess the 5' RACE reads, holding one entry per CDR3 protein. The sample holds hundreds of thousands of distinct CDR3 sequences, around 16% seen once. V was pared by 5 bases and J by 4 bases, with 20 bases of the junction left unmatched. The CDR3 loop spans 17 amino acids. Germline V gene lookup returns CDR1 DFQATT and CDR2 SNEGSKA (reference sequence). Concerning this clonotype itself: No antigen is known for it.

Input material: blood, either unsorted or a sorted T cell fraction (not recorded which). The J gene is TRBJ2-7, the V gene TRBV20-1, with 7 bases fitting TRBD2. The sequence came from a male donor with ankylosing spondylitis. The CDR3 spells CSASSSRERGHSYEQYF. In nucleotides, the CDR3 is TGCAGTGCTTCCTCGTCCCGAGAGCGGGGCCATAGTTACGAGCAGTACTTC.